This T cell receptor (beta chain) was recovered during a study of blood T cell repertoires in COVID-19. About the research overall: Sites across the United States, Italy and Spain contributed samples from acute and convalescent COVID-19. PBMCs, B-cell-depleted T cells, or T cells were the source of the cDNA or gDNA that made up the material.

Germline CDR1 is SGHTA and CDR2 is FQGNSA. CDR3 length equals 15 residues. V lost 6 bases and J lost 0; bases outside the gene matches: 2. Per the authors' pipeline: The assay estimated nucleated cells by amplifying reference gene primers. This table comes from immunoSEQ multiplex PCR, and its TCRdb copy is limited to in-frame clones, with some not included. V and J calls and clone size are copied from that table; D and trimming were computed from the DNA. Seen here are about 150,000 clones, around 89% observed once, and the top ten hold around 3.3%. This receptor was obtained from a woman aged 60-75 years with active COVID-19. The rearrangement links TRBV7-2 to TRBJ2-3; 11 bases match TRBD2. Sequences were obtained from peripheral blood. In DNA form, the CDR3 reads TGTGCCAGCAGGCTAGCGGGAGGAAGCACAGATACGCAGTATTTT. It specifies CASRLAGGSTDTQYF.